These T cell receptor beta chains were read from a single sample in a study of regulatory T cells in long-lasting Graves disease. In TCRdb, the multiplex PCR reads were re-called with MiXCR into one record per CDR3 protein. The sample gives over 500,000 distinct CDR3 sequences, less than 20% of which show up once; 15% to 20% is in the top ten. In addition, the sample was reused for a study of T cells in Graves' hyperthyroidism and ophthalmopathy.

Specimen: peripheral blood mononuclear cells (PBMCs), collected at new diagnosis, from a patient treated with antithyroid drugs. The source is a woman aged 25 to 39 with Graves disease. The CDR3 runs from the conserved cysteine through the conserved F or W. Expanded clones are given a class, and other clones once, few, many or no size at all.

abundance: NA
v_gene: TRBV5-1
j_gene: TRBJ1-6
CDR3aa: CASSPGTANNSPLHF

abundance: NA
v_gene: TRBV28
j_gene: TRBJ1-5
CDR3aa: CASQKTGSNQPQHF

abundance: many
v_gene: TRBV6-2/TRBV6-3
j_gene: TRBJ1-5
CDR3aa: CASTQGRTSNQPQHF

abundance: many
v_gene: TRBV12-3/TRBV12-4
j_gene: TRBJ2-3
CDR3aa: CASSLDFTDTQYF

abundance: NA
v_gene: TRBV19
j_gene: TRBJ1-4
CDR3aa: CASTNRENEKLFF

abundance: many
v_gene: TRBV2
j_gene: TRBJ1-4
CDR3aa: CASSESGEAGKLFF

abundance: NA
v_gene: TRBV12-3/TRBV12-4
j_gene: TRBJ1-5
CDR3aa: CASSLGGAQHF

abundance: NA
v_gene: TRBV19
j_gene: TRBJ2-2
CDR3aa: CASSTTRGTGELFF

abundance: many
v_gene: TRBV7-9
j_gene: TRBJ2-3
CDR3aa: CASSPNRWLDADTQYF

abundance: NA
v_gene: TRBV7-8
j_gene: NA
CDR3aa: CASSFRGDTQHF

abundance: many
v_gene: TRBV6-5
j_gene: TRBJ1-5
CDR3aa: CASSLAIQGSNQPQHF

abundance: many
v_gene: TRBV25-1
j_gene: TRBJ2-7
CDR3aa: CASSGRDRAYEQYF

abundance: NA
v_gene: TRBV5-1
j_gene: NA
CDR3aa: CASSPPGQGGGAFF

abundance: few
v_gene: TRBV24-1
j_gene: TRBJ1-1
CDR3aa: CATSDRGPEAFF

abundance: many
v_gene: TRBV5-1
j_gene: TRBJ1-6
CDR3aa: CASSGGTENSPLHF

abundance: NA
v_gene: TRBV27
j_gene: TRBJ2-3
CDR3aa: CASSSGSGKADTQYF

abundance: few
v_gene: TRBV7-2
j_gene: TRBJ1-4
CDR3aa: CASSLGNTGTAEKLFF

abundance: NA
v_gene: TRBV24-1
j_gene: TRBJ2-7
CDR3aa: CATSDPGLGIYEQYF

abundance: many
v_gene: TRBV5-1
j_gene: TRBJ2-2
CDR3aa: CASSREGTGELFF

abundance: NA
v_gene: TRBV15
j_gene: TRBJ2-3
CDR3aa: CATSQGTSGTDTQYF

abundance: NA
v_gene: TRBV19
j_gene: TRBJ2-7
CDR3aa: CASSIGGGGYEQYF

abundance: NA
v_gene: TRBV7-3
j_gene: TRBJ2-1
CDR3aa: CASSLKGGAEREQFF

abundance: many
v_gene: TRBV6-2/TRBV6-3
j_gene: TRBJ2-7
CDR3aa: CASIPGLRIGEQYF

abundance: NA
v_gene: TRBV6-1
j_gene: TRBJ2-1
CDR3aa: CASSTPRNNEQLF

abundance: many
v_gene: TRBV11-2
j_gene: TRBJ2-7
CDR3aa: CASSLEGTSLEQYF

abundance: NA
v_gene: TRBV5-1
j_gene: TRBJ2-2
CDR3aa: CASSLGLVDGELFF

abundance: NA
v_gene: TRBV9
j_gene: TRBJ2-7
CDR3aa: CASSIDTGGPYEQYF

abundance: many
v_gene: TRBV28
j_gene: TRBJ2-4
CDR3aa: CASSFGGGGAQYF

abundance: few
v_gene: TRBV7-9
j_gene: TRBJ2-3
CDR3aa: CASSRPSGSTDTQYF

abundance: many
v_gene: TRBV2
j_gene: TRBJ1-1
CDR3aa: CASSAQGANTEAFF

abundance: many
v_gene: TRBV27
j_gene: TRBJ2-2
CDR3aa: CASSLLGAGSGELFF

abundance: NA
v_gene: TRBV11-3
j_gene: TRBJ2-7
CDR3aa: CASSQMAGQGYEQYF

abundance: many
v_gene: TRBV2
j_gene: TRBJ1-2
CDR3aa: CASRAPRDRGGYTF

abundance: few
v_gene: TRBV24-1
j_gene: TRBJ2-5
CDR3aa: CATSDVGGLGGTQYF

abundance: NA
v_gene: TRBV24-1
j_gene: TRBJ2-7
CDR3aa: CATSDSAYYEQYF

abundance: NA
v_gene: TRBV30
j_gene: TRBJ1-6
CDR3aa: CAWRLVGGNSPLHF

abundance: many
v_gene: TRBV7-9
j_gene: TRBJ2-1
CDR3aa: CASSSGLNYNEQFF

abundance: NA
v_gene: TRBV7-9
j_gene: TRBJ2-5
CDR3aa: CASSQKTSGGGAQETQYF

abundance: NA
v_gene: TRBV7-9
j_gene: TRBJ2-7
CDR3aa: CASSQRDSVSYEQYF

abundance: NA
v_gene: TRBV5-8
j_gene: TRBJ2-3
CDR3aa: CASSSSPGTRSSDTQYF

abundance: many
v_gene: TRBV15
j_gene: TRBJ1-2
CDR3aa: CATSGWDLVSRGSYGYTF

abundance: many
v_gene: TRBV2
j_gene: TRBJ2-2
CDR3aa: CATKGQPITGELFF

abundance: NA
v_gene: TRBV9
j_gene: TRBJ2-7
CDR3aa: CASSATSTGGYEQYF

abundance: NA
v_gene: TRBV5-1
j_gene: TRBJ1-4
CDR3aa: CASSLGVGTNEKLFF

abundance: few
v_gene: TRBV4-1
j_gene: TRBJ2-5
CDR3aa: CASSQVGTVQETQYF

abundance: many
v_gene: TRBV2
j_gene: TRBJ1-1
CDR3aa: CASSGQQNTEAFF

abundance: NA
v_gene: TRBV28
j_gene: TRBJ2-6
CDR3aa: CASSSGQGMTGADVLTF